These T cell receptor beta chains were read from a single sample in a study of cytomegalovirus exposure and HLA in healthy donors. Method: immunoSEQ multiplex PCR; TCRdb's copy keeps in-frame clones and lacks some. The sample lists under 150,000 clones, around 84% seen once, with less than 3% in the top ten. The specimen was PBMCs. Receptors were obtained from a man aged 50-60 years in good health and CMV-seronegative. CDR3s include the opening cysteine and the closing phenylalanine or tryptophan. Each record gives: D gene, V gene, J gene, clone size, CDR3 protein, CDR3 DNA. A D gene is named only where the DNA matches it firmly. Some rows mark clone size as missing; the rest say once, few, many or name a class of expanded clone.

-	TRBV5-1	TRBJ1-6	-	CASSLNIGGYNSPLHF	TGCGCCAGCAGCTTGAATATCGGGGGCTATAATTCACCCCTCCACTTT
TRBD2	TRBV19	TRBJ2-5	-	CASSIDPPTSGGSETQYF	TGTGCCAGTAGTATAGACCCTCCGACTAGCGGGGGCTCGGAGACCCAGTACTTC
TRBD1	TRBV5-4	TRBJ1-5	-	CASSYGTGGAGNQPQHF	TGTGCCAGCAGCTACGGGACAGGGGGCGCGGGCAATCAGCCCCAGCATTTT
TRBD1	TRBV29-1	TRBJ2-3	-	CSTRGGQGPSDTQYF	TGCAGCACCCGCGGGGGACAGGGACCTTCTGATACGCAGTATTTT
TRBD1	TRBV11-3	TRBJ2-1	-	CASSPPGQGSAYNEQFF	TGTGCCAGCAGCCCGCCGGGACAGGGGTCTGCTTACAATGAGCAGTTCTTC
-	TRBV9	TRBJ1-1	-	CASSVGGRAEAFF	TGTGCCAGCAGCGTAGGCGGGAGGGCTGAAGCTTTCTTT
TRBD2	TRBV29-1	TRBJ2-3	-	CSGAGGTTDTQYF	TGCAGCGGAGCGGGGGGGACGACAGATACGCAGTATTTT
-	TRBV11-1	TRBJ2-4	few	CASSVGQLAKNIQYF	TGTGCCAGCAGCGTCGGACAGCTAGCCAAAAACATTCAGTACTTC
TRBD2	TRBV9	TRBJ2-5	-	CASSVDRGLGEGQYF	TGTGCCAGCAGCGTAGACCGGGGCCTAGGGGAGGGCCAGTACTTC
-	TRBV2	TRBJ2-1	-	CASSADRQVGNEQFF	TGTGCCAGCAGTGCGGATAGACAGGTGGGCAATGAGCAGTTCTTC
TRBD2	TRBV6-6	TRBJ2-7	-	CASSLGLAGAEQYF	TGTGCCAGCAGTCTCGGACTAGCGGGAGCGGAGCAGTACTTC
-	TRBV5-5	TRBJ2-5	few	CASSFLSGSQETQYF	TGTGCCAGCAGCTTTCTTTCGGGGAGCCAAGAGACCCAGTACTTC
TRBD2	TRBV7-8	TRBJ2-1	-	CASSLYLAGAHNEQFF	TGTGCCAGCAGCTTGTACCTAGCGGGGGCGCATAATGAGCAGTTCTTC
TRBD1	TRBV28	TRBJ1-2	few	CASTSVPGQGTIGYTF	TGTGCCAGCACTTCGGTTCCGGGACAGGGAACCATTGGCTACACCTTC
TRBD1	TRBV19	TRBJ1-5	-	CASSGTGPQPQHF	TGTGCCAGTAGTGGGACAGGGCCCCAGCCCCAGCATTTT
-	TRBV29-1	TRBJ2-7	once	CSVAHRDEQYF	TGCAGCGTTGCCCACAGGGACGAGCAGTACTTC
TRBD2	TRBV6-6	TRBJ2-2	-	CASSTRGGRNTGELFF	TGTGCCAGCAGCACCCGGGGAGGGAGGAACACCGGGGAGCTGTTTTTT
TRBD2	TRBV6-5	TRBJ2-7	-	CASSYGTSGPSYEQYF	TGTGCCAGCAGTTACGGGACTAGCGGTCCCTCCTACGAGCAGTACTTC
TRBD1	TRBV27	TRBJ1-1	-	CASSVLSAQGAKAFF	TGTGCCAGCAGTGTTCTTTCCGCACAGGGGGCGAAAGCTTTCTTT
TRBD1	TRBV7-9	TRBJ1-2	-	CASSSPGQGVDYTF	TGTGCCAGCAGCTCGCCGGGACAGGGGGTGGACTACACCTTC
TRBD1	TRBV7-9	TRBJ2-3	-	CASSLDRVADTQYF	TGTGCCAGCAGCCTGGACAGGGTGGCAGATACGCAGTATTTT
TRBD2	TRBV27	TRBJ2-2	-	CASRERESGELFF	TGTGCCAGCAGGGAGCGGGAGTCCGGGGAGCTGTTTTTT
TRBD1	TRBV15	TRBJ1-5	-	CATSTSTGGFYQPQHF	TGTGCCACCAGCACAAGCACAGGGGGCTTTTACCAGCCCCAGCATTTT
TRBD1	TRBV9	TRBJ1-1	-	CASSVGFGDRVPRGTEAFF	TGTGCCAGCAGCGTAGGTTTTGGGGACAGGGTTCCTCGTGGCACTGAAGCTTTCTTT
TRBD1	TRBV4-1	TRBJ2-2	-	CASSKTGGTGELFF	TGCGCCAGCAGCAAGACAGGGGGGACCGGGGAGCTGTTTTTT
-	TRBV5-6	TRBJ1-1	once	CASSSQQGLGTEAFF	TGTGCCAGCAGCTCACAACAGGGCCTGGGTACTGAAGCTTTCTTT
TRBD2	TRBV10-3	TRBJ2-7	-	CAISGTSAEQYF	TGTGCCATCAGTGGGACTAGCGCCGAGCAGTACTTC
-	TRBV7-2	TRBJ2-7	-	CASSLDRQYEQYF	TGTGCCAGCAGCCTTGACAGGCAGTACGAGCAGTACTTC